A single sample gave rise to the 32 T cell receptor beta chains below, sequenced in a study of CD8 T cells in ankylosing spondylitis. TCRdb reprocessed the 5' RACE reads via MiXCR and lists one record per CDR3 protein. The table has approximately 180,000 distinct CDR3 sequences, around a sixth seen once. Sequencing input: blood, either unsorted or a sorted T cell fraction (not recorded which). The receptors originated from a male donor aged 5 to 29 with ankylosing spondylitis or in good health (not recorded which).

The chain combines TRBV29-1 with TRBJ2-7; tentatively, D is TRBD2 (6 bases). Germline CDR1 and CDR2: SQVTM and ANQGSEA. V lost 7 bases to trimming and J lost 0 bases, with 10 bases between them. The CDR3 runs 12 residues. CDR3 region: CSGAGSSYEQYF. CDR3 bases: TGCAGCGGCGCCGGGAGCTCCTACGAGCAGTACTTC.

This clonotype came up many times. The V gene is TRBV6-2 or TRBV6-3, the J gene TRBJ1-1; D is unclear. The CDR3 runs 13 residues. Germline V gene data show CDR1 as MNHEY and CDR2 as SVGEGT. V lost 2 bases to trimming and J lost 5 bases, with 9 bases between them. Written as DNA, the CDR3 is TGTGCCAGCAGTTACGTTCGGGGAACTGAAGCTTTCTTT. Amino acids: CASSYVRGTEAFF.

This clonotype was seen just once. This chain connects TRBV10-1 to TRBJ2-1; 9 bases fit TRBD1. Germline CDR1 and CDR2: WNHNN and SYGVQD (reference sequence). Trimming took 6 bases from V and 2 from J; bases not matched to a gene: 2. The CDR3 runs 14 residues. This chain's CDR3 is CASSRDRAYNEQFF. The CDR3 nucleotides are TGCGCCAGCAGCCGGGACAGGGCCTACAATGAGCAGTTCTTC.

This clonotype was found a few times. The genes are TRBV30 and TRBJ1-6; 8 nucleotides agree with TRBD1. Unmatched junction bases numbered 7, after V lost 7 bases and J lost 2 bases. This CDR3 spans 15 amino acids. CDR1 is GTSNPN and CDR2 is SVGIG in the germline V gene (reference sequence). CDR3 residues: CAFRGDRTYNSPLHF. Here the CDR3 DNA reads TGTGCCTTCCGCGGGGACAGGACCTATAATTCACCCCTCCACTTT. Variable domain in full (rest from reference TRBV30 and TRBJ1-6): SQTIHQWPATLVQPVGSPLSLECTVEGTSNPNLYWYRQAAGRGLQLLFYSVGIGQISSEVPQNLSASRPQDRQFILSSKKLLLSDSGFYLCAFRGDRTYNSPLHFGNGTRLTVT.

This clonotype was detected many times. The junction departs from the called germline gene at one end, perhaps through a read error. CDR3: CASSLEGGSSENTIYF. Here the CDR3 DNA reads TGCGCCAGCAGCTTGGAGGGGGGAAGCTCTGAAAACACCATATATTTT. The rearrangement joins TRBV5-1 to TRBJ1-3; the D gene is possibly TRBD1 (6 bases). This CDR3 spans 16 amino acids. Looked up from germline, CDR1 is SGHRS and CDR2 is YFSETQ.

This clonotype was seen repeatedly, ten times or more. The chain uses TRBV7-3 and TRBJ2-1; 13 bases fit TRBD2. Germline-derived CDR1 and CDR2 are SGHTA and FQGTGA. The junction had 3 bases not matched to a gene; V was cut back by 0 bases and J by 10 bases. There are 15 residues in the CDR3. The CDR3: CASSLTGLAGNEQFF. DNA for the CDR3: TGTGCCAGCAGCTTAACGGGACTAGCGGGAAACGAGCAGTTCTTC.

This clonotype came up many times. V and J are TRBV5-5 and TRBJ2-1; 12 bases match TRBD2. CDR1 and CDR2 (germline): SGHKS, YYEKEE (reference sequence). This CDR3 is built from 14 residues. After removal of 4 bases from V and 10 bases from J, the junction contained 6 bases not matched to a gene. The CDR3 spells CASSRTSGIGEQFF. The DNA of the CDR3 is TGTGCCAGCAGCCGGACTAGCGGGATCGGCGAGCAGTTCTTC.

This clonotype was seen at least ten times. The rearrangement links TRBV7-3 to TRBJ2-1, with D possibly TRBD2 on 6 matching bases. The CDR3 spans 14 residues. Trimming pared 2 bases from V and 6 bases from J, leaving 11 bases between. The V gene's germline CDR1 is SGHTA and CDR2 FQGTGA. CDR3: CASSLVAGSNEQFF. The CDR3 DNA follows: TGTGCCAGCAGCTTAGTGGCGGGAAGCAATGAGCAGTTCTTC.

This clonotype was counted a few times. A read error may produce the germline difference seen at one junction end. This chain links TRBV12-3 or TRBV12-4 with TRBJ2-1, with 9 bases identical to TRBD2. The length of the CDR3 is 15 residues. The CDR3 is CASSVAGVSYNEQFF. The CDR3 DNA is TGTGCCAGCAGTGTAGCGGGAGTGTCCTACAATGAGCAGTTCTTC.

The gene calls are TRBV23-1 and TRBJ2-5; D remains ambiguous. TRBV23-1 is known as an ORF, though its function is uncertain. The CDR3 is made up of 13 amino acids. V lost 4 bases, J lost 3 bases, and 9 bases lay in between. DNA of the CDR3: TGCGCCAGCAGTCCTCGCCTCGAAGAGACCCAGTACTTC. This gives the protein CASSPRLEETQYF.

V and J are TRBV11-2 and TRBJ1-2; no clear D gene. With 1 base removed from V and 5 bases from J, the gap between germline ends came to 5 bases. CDR1 SGHAT and CDR2 FQNNGV come from the germline V gene. The CDR3 contains 12 residues. The DNA of the CDR3 is TGTGCCAGCAGCTTAGGGGAATATGGCTACACCTTC. Encoded protein: CASSLGEYGYTF.

The sample holds many counts of this clonotype. The chain joins TRBV15 to TRBJ1-5; D gene uncertain. Germline V gives CDR1 LNHNV, CDR2 YYDKDF (reference sequence). CDR3 length: 18 residues. Trimming took off 3 bases at V and 2 bases at J, with 20 bases between the two ends. The CDR3 DNA sequence: TGTGCCACCAGCAGCCCTCCGGACCATGCCGGGGGCAATCAGCCCCAGCATTTT. Residues: CATSSPPDHAGGNQPQHF.

This chain connects TRBV20-1 to TRBJ2-1; D possibly corresponds to TRBD2 (5 bases). The CDR3 runs to 15 residues. The V end lost 1 base, the J end lost 0 bases, and 10 bases lay between the germline ends. The germline gives CDR1 DFQATT, CDR2 SNEGSKA (reference sequence). The CDR3 DNA follows: TGCAGTGCTAGAGGGAGGATAAGCTCCTACAATGAGCAGTTCTTC. This gives the protein CSARGRISSYNEQFF.

In its sample, this clonotype was seen many times. The chain uses TRBV29-1 and TRBJ2-1; 7 bases align to TRBD2. The CDR3 contains 14 residues. The trim removed 4 bases at V and 5 bases at J, leaving 8 bases unmatched. The germline V gene has CDR1 SQVTM and CDR2 ANQGSEA. In DNA, the CDR3 is TGCAGCGTTGTCGGTCTAGCGGTAAACAATGAGCAGTTCTTC. Its translation is CSVVGLAVNNEQFF.

The rearrangement joins TRBV19 to TRBJ1-4, with a weak D call TRBD1 (5 bases). V lost 5 bases to trimming and J lost 4 bases, with 14 bases between them. Germline CDR1 LNHDA, CDR2 SQIVND (reference sequence). There are 15 residues in the CDR3. CDR3: CASSSTGLSNEKLFF. Here the CDR3 DNA reads TGTGCCAGTAGTTCGACGGGACTCAGTAATGAAAAACTGTTTTTT.

This clonotype appeared many times. The V and J genes are TRBV4-2 and TRBJ2-7; D may correspond to TRBD1 or TRBD2 (5 bases each). CDR3 length: 16 amino acids. The V end lost 3 bases, the J end lost 0 bases, and 15 bases lay between the germline ends. Germline V gives CDR1 LGHNA, CDR2 YNFKEQ. As DNA, the CDR3 is TGTGCCAGCAGCCACGCACAGGACTCCTTCTCCTACGAGCAGTACTTC. Translating gives CASSHAQDSFSYEQYF.

The table lists this clonotype with many counts. The chain uses TRBV20-1 and TRBJ2-2; tentative D call: TRBD2 (5 bases). CDR3 length: 15 amino acids. The V end was cut by 4 bases, the J end by 0 bases, with 12 bases between. Germline loops: CDR1 DFQATT, CDR2 SNEGSKA (reference sequence). DNA of the CDR3: TGCAGTGCTACTAGCACGACCTCGAACACCGGGGAGCTGTTTTTT. Its translation: CSATSTTSNTGELFF.

This clonotype was seen repeatedly, ten times or more. The chain uses TRBV20-1 and TRBJ2-7, with D possibly matching TRBD1 (6 bases). V lost 7 bases to trimming and J lost 2 bases, with 21 bases between them. The CDR3 is 15 residues long. Germline CDR1 is DFQATT and CDR2 is SNEGSKA (reference sequence). CDR3 nucleotides: TGCAGTGGGACCCCTACAGGGATGGTCGCCTACGAGCAGTACTTC. This translates into CSGTPTGMVAYEQYF.

This clonotype has a count of ten or more. The V call is TRBV6-2 or TRBV6-3, the J call TRBJ2-2; no clear D. CDR3 size: 11 residues. Trimming left V 6 bases short and J 6 bases short, with 5 bases between. Germline CDR1 and CDR2: MNHEY and SVGEGT. The CDR3 spells CASRGPGELFF. The CDR3 nucleotides read TGTGCCAGCAGAGGGCCCGGGGAGCTGTTTTTT.

This clonotype was recorded many times. This chain links TRBV27 with TRBJ2-1; D remains ambiguous. The CDR3 covers 15 residues. Between the trimmed V and J ends, which lost 3 bases and 0 bases, there was a span of 9 bases. Per the germline V gene, CDR1 is MNHEY and CDR2 is SMNVEV (reference sequence). The CDR3 sequence is CASSLDRSSYNEQFF. As DNA, the CDR3 is TGTGCCAGCAGTTTGGATAGGAGCTCCTACAATGAGCAGTTCTTC.

This clonotype was detected ten times or more. This chain joins TRBV4-2 and TRBJ1-1; unclear D gene. V lost 1 base, J lost 11 bases, and 8 bases lay in between. The CDR3 totals 11 residues. Germline V lookup: CDR1 LGHNA, CDR2 YNFKEQ. CDR3 DNA: TGTGCCAGCAGCCAAGGTCCACATGCTTTCTTT. The encoded protein is CASSQGPHAFF.

This clonotype was seen ten or more times. J is TRBJ2-2 and V is TRBV12-3 or TRBV12-4; D not resolved. The CDR3 contains 14 residues. Trimming stripped 6 bases from V and 6 bases from J, with 14 bases between. Written as DNA, the CDR3 is TGTGCCAGCAGACGTTCTGGGAATCCCGGGGAGCTGTTTTTT. This gives the protein CASRRSGNPGELFF.

The chain recombines TRBV27 with TRBJ2-2, with D unresolved. Germline lookup yields CDR1 MNHEY and CDR2 SMNVEV (reference sequence). V shed 5 bases and J shed 6 bases, with 16 bases lying between them. The CDR3 contains 15 residues. The CDR3 nucleotides are TGTGCCAGCAGTCACCTAACGCCCCGGGCCGGGGAGCTGTTTTTT. Its translation is CASSHLTPRAGELFF.

This clonotype was counted at least ten times. The V gene is TRBV5-5, the J gene TRBJ2-2, with 10 bases matching TRBD2. V shed 4 bases, J shed 5 bases, and the junction held 8 bases outside the gene matches. Per the germline V gene, CDR1 is SGHKS and CDR2 is YYEKEE (reference sequence). CDR3 length: 16 amino acids. This CDR3 is CASSPEVAGGTGELFF. In DNA form, the CDR3 reads TGTGCCAGCAGCCCCGAAGTAGCGGGAGGAACCGGGGAGCTGTTTTTT.

CDR3 nucleotides: TGTGCCAGCAGCTCGGGACAGGAACTCGAAAAACTGTTTTTT. Its protein is CASSSGQELEKLFF. The chain recombines TRBV11-1 with TRBJ1-4, with TRBD1 matching 8 bases. CDR3 length equals 14 residues. Germline values: CDR1 SGHAT, CDR2 FQDESV (reference sequence). The junction had 6 bases not matched to a gene; V was cut back by 4 bases and J by 8 bases.

This clonotype was counted at least ten times. The rearrangement uses TRBV11-2 and TRBJ2-1, with 7 bases that match TRBD1. Germline CDR1 and CDR2: SGHAT and FQNNGV. J lost 15 bases, V lost 2 bases, and 7 bases had no gene match. This CDR3 spans 12 amino acids. CDR3 protein: CASSLPTGSPFF. The CDR3 DNA reads as TGTGCCAGCAGCTTACCGACAGGGTCCCCGTTCTTC.

This clonotype was found many times. CDR3 DNA sequence: TGTGCCAGCAGTTTACCCGACGGGAGCAATCAGCCCCAGCATTTT. Translating gives CASSLPDGSNQPQHF. This sequence joins TRBV28 and TRBJ1-5; no firm D call. With 2 bases removed from V and 1 base from J, the gap between germline ends came to 9 bases. The CDR3 loop spans 15 amino acids. CDR1 is MDHEN, CDR2 SYDVKM, per germline.

The J gene is TRBJ1-1, the V gene TRBV29-1; D uncertain. V lost 3 bases and J 1 base, leaving 6 bases between the germline ends. This CDR3 is built from 12 residues. Germline-derived CDR1 and CDR2 are SQVTM and ANQGSEA. The CDR3 protein is CSVETGNTEAFF. Written as DNA, the CDR3 is TGCAGCGTTGAGACGGGGAACACTGAAGCTTTCTTT.

This clonotype has only a few counts. This chain uses TRBV7-9 with TRBJ2-7; no firm D call. Germline V gives CDR1 SEHNR, CDR2 FQNEAQ (reference sequence). Between the trimmed V and J ends, which lost 5 bases and 1 base, there was a span of 9 bases. CDR3 length: 13 amino acids. In DNA, the CDR3 is TGTGCCAGCAGCCCTCGACGGTCCTACGAGCAGTACTTC. Translating gives CASSPRRSYEQYF.

This clonotype was seen at least ten times. The rearrangement joins TRBV27 to TRBJ2-7; TRBD2 matches 7 bases. This CDR3 region has 16 residues. V lost 3 bases to trimming and J lost 6 bases; unmatched junction nucleotides: 14. Germline CDR1 reads MNHEY; CDR2 reads SMNVEV (reference sequence). The CDR3 nucleotides read TGTGCCAGCAGTTTTCTTTCCGCTAGCGGTCGGGTCGAGCAGTACTTC. Translation gives CASSFLSASGRVEQYF.

The chain couples TRBV7-3 to TRBJ2-3; D call uncertain. CDR3 length: 13 amino acids. V was pared by 0 bases and J by 6 bases, with 7 bases between. CDR1 and CDR2 from the germline V gene are SGHTA and FQGTGA. The CDR3 bases are TGTGCCAGCAGCTTAACGGATCCCGATACGCAGTATTTT. Protein: CASSLTDPDTQYF.

This clonotype has ten or more counts. CDR3 nucleotide sequence: TGTGCCAGCAGCCCGGAGGCATTTCAAATCCACGAGCAGTACGTC. This translates into CASSPEAFQIHEQYV. This chain joins TRBV27 and TRBJ2-7, with a weak D call TRBD2 (5 bases). V dropped 6 bases and J dropped 5 bases, with 20 bases sitting between them. This CDR3 comprises 15 residues. Per germline, CDR1 MNHEY and CDR2 SMNVEV (reference sequence).